The subject of this entry is one TCR beta chain. This specimen belongs to a study of technical replicates of blood from a few donors. From germline, CDR1 is SQVTM and CDR2 ANQGSEA. The CDR3 is 12 residues long. V lost 6 bases to trimming and J lost 5 bases; unmatched junction nucleotides: 5. Profiling relied on immunoSEQ multiplex PCR, and the TCRdb table lists in-frame clones only, not all of them. The table records around 57,000 clones, approximately 97% of them present only once. The source material was T cells isolated from PBMCs. The clonotype originates from a human donor in good health. The gene calls are TRBV29-1 and TRBJ1-2; TRBD1 agrees at 8 bases. CDR3 protein: CSVETGVYGYTF. The CDR3 DNA reads as TGCAGCGTCGAGACAGGGGTGTATGGCTACACCTTC.